Below are 10 T cell receptor beta chains sequenced from a single sample in a study of blood T cells in healthy people across ages (dated by TCRdb to between 2014 and 2017). The library was built by means of 5' RACE. Sequenced using an Illumina HiSeq 2500. A second 7 to 11 cycle PCR used a sample-barcoded 5' primer and a J-beta primer mix. Using fastp trimming at Q25 and MiXCR clonotype assembly, TCRdb reanalyzed the public sequencing data and kept in-frame beta chains. Rows matching on CDR3 protein sequence are summarized as one entry with the most common DNA and genes. The sample data list about 1.8 million distinct CDR3 sequences, and roughly 49% of these were observed just once. Over 2% of the sample is taken by the ten largest. Sequencing input: blood. These receptors all stem from a woman aged 40 to 50 in good health.

This clonotype was seen a handful of times. The chain combines TRBV2 with TRBJ1-6, with TRBD1 matching 9 bases. V trimming: 7 bases; J trimming: 10 bases; junction bases outside the gene matches: 8. Germline V lookup: CDR1 SNHLY, CDR2 FYNNEI. The CDR3 consists of 14 residues. CDR3 sequence: CASKRGQGNSPLHF. DNA of the CDR3: TGTGCCAGCAAAAGGGGACAGGGAAACTCACCCCTCCACTTT. The full variable domain, its missing parts supplied by reference TRBV2 and TRBJ1-6, is EPEVTQTPSHQVTQMGQEVILRCVPISNHLYFYWYRQILGQKVEFLVSFYNNEISEKSEIFDDQFSVERPDGSNFTLKIRSTKLEDSAMYFCASKRGQGNSPLHFGNGTRLTVT.

Only a few counts were recorded for this clonotype. The J gene is TRBJ2-7, the V gene TRBV4-3, with TRBD2 matching over 7 bases. Germline values: CDR1 LGHNA, CDR2 YSLEER. The length of the CDR3 is 16 residues. J was trimmed by 3 bases and V by 1 base; bases with no gene match: 9. The CDR3 sequence is CASSQVSGGGNYEQYF. The CDR3 nucleotides read TGCGCCAGCAGCCAAGTGTCTGGCGGGGGAAACTACGAGCAGTACTTC.

The V gene is TRBV27, the J gene TRBJ1-5, with TRBD1 as a possible D gene (6 bases). Trimming removed 7 bases at V and 0 bases at J, with 16 bases between. The length of the CDR3 is 16 residues. Germline V lookup: CDR1 MNHEY, CDR2 SMNVEV (reference sequence). The CDR3 bases are TGTGCCAGCACAAGATTACAGGGCCATAGCAATCAGCCCCAGCATTTT. It is translated as CASTRLQGHSNQPQHF.

In this sample, this clonotype turned up a few times. A junction boundary mismatches the germline segment, possibly from a read error. This rearrangement joins TRBV7-7 to TRBJ2-5, with 11 bases that match TRBD2. The length of the CDR3 is 14 residues. Germline CDR1 is SSHAT and CDR2 is FNYEAQ (reference sequence). The CDR3: CASSKGLAVETQYF. CDR3 in DNA: TGTGCTAGCAGCAAGGGACTAGCGGTAGAGACCCAGTACTTC.

In this sample, this clonotype turned up a few times. The chain uses TRBV20-1 and TRBJ2-3; unclear D gene. Germline V gene sequence: CDR1 DFQATT, CDR2 SNEGSKA (reference sequence). The V gene lost 6 bases and the J gene lost 0 bases, with 13 bases spanning the gap. The CDR3 covers 14 residues. DNA for the CDR3: TGCAGTGCCATTCAACGGGCTAGCACAGATACGCAGTATTTT. Its translation is CSAIQRASTDTQYF.

This clonotype occurred a few times. This chain connects TRBV18 to TRBJ2-5, with D tentatively TRBD2 (6 bases). The CDR3 contains 14 residues. Deletions cut 1 base from V and 5 bases from J, with 11 bases between. CDR1 and CDR2 (germline): KGHSH, LQKENI. CDR3 amino acids: CASSPQGLTETQYF. The CDR3 nucleotides read TGTGCCAGCTCACCACAGGGACTGACTGAGACCCAGTACTTC.

The chain combines TRBV5-1 with TRBJ2-3; TRBD2 is a possible D gene (7 bases). CDR3 size: 17 residues. Germline V gives CDR1 SGHRS, CDR2 YFSETQ. V was shortened by 5 bases and J by 10 bases, with 29 bases between the two germline ends. CDR3 bases: TGCGCCAGCAGTCGTTTTCCCGGGACTACCTCAGGGGAGGCGCAGTATTTT. Protein product: CASSRFPGTTSGEAQYF.

This clonotype was counted between two and nine times. The chain links TRBV20-1 to TRBJ2-3; D is unclear. Germline-derived CDR1 and CDR2 are DFQATT and SNEGSKA (reference sequence). V lost 3 bases and J lost 6, with 13 bases in between. This CDR3 spans 13 amino acids. The CDR3: CSASCCGYDTQYF. The CDR3 DNA reads as TGCAGTGCTAGTTGCTGCGGCTACGATACGCAGTATTTT.

The genes are TRBV2 and TRBJ2-4; D is unresolved. Germline V gene data show CDR1 as SNHLY and CDR2 as FYNNEI. The CDR3 loop spans 12 amino acids. V was pared by 3 bases and J by 12 bases, with 12 bases between. CDR3 sequence reads: CASSERRKNQYF. CDR3 nucleotide sequence: TGTGCCAGCAGTGAGCGACGGAAGAATCAGTACTTC.

With regard to this clonotype: A read error may be the cause here, since a much bigger clone is one base away. This rearrangement joins TRBV29-1 to TRBJ2-7, with D tentatively TRBD1 (5 bases). The CDR3 spans 13 residues. The germline V and J ends were trimmed by 3 bases and 5 bases, with 14 bases remaining between them. CDR1 SQVTM and CDR2 ANQGSEA come from the germline V gene. In nucleotides, the CDR3 is TGCAGCGTTGATAGTCAGGGTTCCGACGAGCAGTACTTC. This encodes CSVDSQGSDEQYF.